This TCR beta chain was identified during a study of cytomegalovirus exposure and HLA in healthy donors (dated by TCRdb to about 2017). In the study overall: An earlier analysis of approximately 550 of the donors reported 250 to 350 Gb of sequence data and 120 million or so unique TCR beta sequences from 190 million or so T cells. An early release that covered about 640 HLA-typed donors contained 300 to 350 gigabases of sequencing data and around 85 million unique TCR sequences. Among the roughly 400 genotyped donors, approximately 81% belonged to the genetic ancestry cluster associated with self-reported Caucasian donors. The study aimed to test whether cataloging public T cell receptors could reveal signatures of past pathogen exposure. Using immunosequencing, the study profiled T cell repertoires from 500 to 800 subjects and related those repertoires to cytomegalovirus serostatus. In addition to the first cohort of approximately 670 subjects, a separate validation cohort of 120 different subjects was used. The study combined high-throughput TCR immunosequencing, statistical association of individual TCRs with disease status, and machine learning to predict cytomegalovirus infection status. A later analysis re-examined previously published TCR beta repertoires from hundreds of donors and added high-resolution HLA genotyping to investigate patterns of TCR occurrence. The later analysis used no new phenotypic data to find candidate immune exposures, relying instead on TCR beta sequences and their occurrence across donors. An earlier analysis of several hundred of the donors used high-throughput TCR beta sequencing to judge whether each TCR beta V gene segment behaved as functional or pseudogenic. Donor age, sex, ethnicity and CMV serostatus were compiled together with the repertoire data. A later genetic analysis used genome-wide SNP genotypes for 398 of the 666 donors, treating that subset as a discovery cohort. Every repertoire in the discovery cohort had been generated on one and the same sequencing platform. Both class I and class II loci were covered by HLA typing, at four-digit resolution. The number of typed donors differed by locus: 629-630 for A, B, C, DRB1 and DQB1; approximately 530 for DQA1; roughly 600 for DPA1; and 450 to 480 for DPB1. Because of strong linkage in the cohort, roughly five DR-DQ haplotypes were treated as single units for association and clustering. Among some 410 genotyped donors of the cohort, an average of approximately 240,000 unique TCR beta nucleotide sequences was sequenced per donor, of which about 18% were non-productive.

As concerns this clone: Its antigen is still unknown. No base qualities exist here, and no much larger clone lies one base off it.

The germline V gene provides CDR1 KGHSH and CDR2 LQKENI. The CDR3 sequence holds 15 residues, the cysteine and phenylalanine included. Just the 45-base CDR3 DNA is kept, in frame starting at base 1. The V and J ends are trimmed by 0 bases and 2 bases, leaving 8 bases between them. The cohort consisted of more than 650 healthy bone marrow donors. At the time of sampling, all cohort members were nominally healthy, though unrecorded immune exposures were likely present. The donor tested CMV seronegative and was one of the 352 seronegative cohort members. Each donor provided a peripheral blood sample, and peripheral blood mononuclear cells were used for TCR beta sequencing. Genomic DNA was extracted from the blood cell samples with the Qiagen DNeasy Blood Extraction Kit. What the work shows at the level of the full study, not this receptor alone: A few of the identified cytomegalovirus-associated TCR beta chains were confirmed in vitro to be specific for cytomegalovirus antigens. Only TCR beta chains were sequenced in this cohort, and the absence of alpha or paired-chain data limited detectable features. CMV serostatus was the only immune exposure information available for the cohort. The 87-base-pair reads could not distinguish some IMGT-functional V segments, including TRBV6-2 and TRBV6-3, so those segments were excluded. Sequencing depth was assumed to be roughly uniform across donors in the presence/absence analyses, though that assumption may not hold. According to the authors, the approach could potentially be generalized to other disease states and immunological phenotypes. Correlated functional status among segregating V segments might be attributable to linkage disequilibrium, but an unknown experimental factor could not be ruled out. A total of fewer than 200 TCR beta chains were listed by the study as associated with cytomegalovirus. A later analysis found that most CMV-associated TCR beta chains appeared HLA-restricted, with HLA associations seemingly driven largely by CMV exposure. Roughly 15 rarely observed V segments, including chromosome 9 orphons, were excluded from the earlier analysis of a few hundred of the donors because counts were too low. Because HLA typing was missing for some donors at each locus, association tests included only the typed subset. Strong co-occurrence of HLA alleles, especially DR and DQ, made assigning TCR associations to individual alleles difficult. The sequencing pipeline was judged likely to have produced a cluster of highly shared sequence variants as a technical artifact. A later genetic analysis associated a missense DCLRE1C variant with V-gene and J-gene trimming of TCR beta chains, and an independent cohort replicated the association. The classifier was reported to diagnose cytomegalovirus status with high specificity and sensitivity in both the original and validation cohorts. According to a later analysis, parvovirus B19, influenza, CMV and Epstein-Barr virus appeared linked to several top co-occurrence clusters. In a later analysis, TCR association rates were found to vary across HLA loci, with the most associated TCRs seen for DRB1 alleles and the fewest for HLA-C alleles. Compared with equally common non-associated chains, HLA-associated TCR beta chains in a later analysis were more clonally expanded and had lower generation probabilities. At a false discovery rate of 0.05, a later analysis linked approximately 18,000 TCR beta sequences to specific HLA alleles. In an earlier analysis of about 600 of the donors, most TCR beta V segments appeared in productive rearrangements about 87% or about 30% of the time, broadly matching IMGT annotations. A further reported finding was that TCR beta sequences accurately predicted the HLA-A and HLA-B alleles for most subjects in the first cohort. Compared with the approximately 720-donor mean, donors in an Asian-associated ancestry cluster had fewer N-insertions in productive TCRs, according to a later genetic analysis. Most TCR sequences were seen in very few donors, while some public TCRs were found in many individuals.

The library was made by the immunoSEQ multiplex PCR assay. The multiplex PCR relied on a mix of 60 forward primers for TCR Vbeta segments and 13 reverse primers for TCR Jbeta segments. The CDR3 region of rearranged TCR beta genes was amplified from genomic DNA with a multiplex PCR assay. Amplified TCR beta libraries were sequenced as 87-base-pair reads on the Illumina HiSeq System. The authors' pipeline ran thus. In a later analysis, roughly 80 million unique TCR beta chains were counted across the 500 to 850 repertoires, and around 10 million of these chains were shared by at least two donors. Raw reads were error-corrected and collapsed into unique sequences with a nearest-neighbor algorithm that merged closely related sequences to remove PCR and sequencing errors. CDR3 sequences were aligned to IMGT reference sequences to assign V, D and J gene segments. For a sequence to be retained, a match of at least six nucleotides was required to both a V gene segment and a J gene segment. A rearrangement was called productive if the CDR3 had no stop codons and remained in frame with V and J, and every other rearrangement was called non-productive. Following IMGT convention, CDR3 was defined as the stretch from the second conserved V-encoded cysteine up to the conserved J-encoded phenylalanine. The earlier analysis of about 640 of the donors excluded any sequence lacking an unambiguous match to a single V gene segment. An earlier analysis of a few hundred of the donors classified V segments as functional when productive rearrangements were above 56.7% and as segregating when the standard deviation between donors was above 5%. To diagnose cytomegalovirus status from the catalog of TCR beta chain sequences, a statistical classification framework was built. V and J gene assignment, in a later analysis, came from comparing TCR nucleotide sequences with IMGT/GENE-DB human TR gene sequences. A later analysis assigned CDR3 sequences and most-parsimonious VDJ recombination scenarios with the TCRdist pipeline. A later analysis defined each TCR beta chain by its CDR3 amino acid sequence plus V-gene family, and excluded reads lacking a unique V-gene family. A later analysis removed 592 highly shared, low-generation-probability nucleotide sequences to deal with suspected cross-contamination and a sequencing artifact. In a later analysis, a clonal expansion index for each public chain was calculated from normalized within-repertoire ranks of inferred template counts. In a later analysis, generation probabilities were computed using a VDJ recombination model fitted to out-of-frame rearrangements, and the results were checked against IGoR. In a later analysis, TCR-TCR, TCR-HLA and TCR-CMV co-occurrence was scored with hypergeometric tests, and a repertoire-size bias correction was applied to TCR pairs. In a later analysis, false discovery rates were estimated by permuting HLA or CMV assignments 20 times. In a later analysis, co-occurring TCRs were grouped using DBSCAN, with TCRdist sequence similarity added in when clustering inside HLA-allele-positive subsets. Co-occurrence clustering excluded repertoires with fewer than 30,000 or more than 120,000 public chains, plus five with anomalous nucleotide sharing. As stored in TCRdb, this immuneACCESS dataset retains in-frame rearrangements with V and J assigned. A fraction of the clones does not appear; measured against another copy, unresolved V genes explain less than half of the discrepancy, and the remainder lacks a known reason. V and J calls and clone size follow that table, whereas D and trimming were derived from the DNA. The sample includes some 100,000 clones, with under 85% observed a single time. The ten largest clones add up to about 4% of the sample.

The V and J genes are TRBV18 and TRBJ2-1, with TRBD1 as a weak D call on 6 bases. The clonotype comes from a man between 35 and 55 years old in good health and CMV-seronegative. Sequencing input: PBMCs. CDR3 protein: CASSPPTGPYNEQFF. The bases are TGTGCCAGCTCACCACCTACAGGGCCCTACAATGAGCAGTTCTTC.